Reported below is one T cell receptor beta chain. Its antigen remains undetermined. Within one base of it there is no much larger clone, and no base qualities were kept. This specimen belongs to a study of shared clonotypes between healthy human individuals (TCRdb year 2020). Context from the whole study: The cohort included three men and a couple of women between 18 and 49 years of age. The study deeply sequenced blood TCR repertoires of several healthy adults to estimate repertoire size and the extent of clonotype sharing between individuals. Different laboratories and diverse techniques were used to prepare libraries and sequence TCR repertoires, to increase sequencing depth and limit assay-specific biases. For each donor, CD4 naive and CD4 memory were each given three plates, CD8 naive was given two plates, and CD8 memory was given one plate. Per donor, leukapheresis produced somewhere between about 0.8 and 9.5 billion PBMCs. Results the study describes overall, beyond this receptor: When a few donors were compared, the shared fraction of clonotypes was about 5% for naive CD4, roughly 3.3% for naive CD8, 2% to 2.5% for memory CD4, and 0.35% to 0.5% for memory CD8. Because the study included a small number of donors, the genetic and exposure-history diversity represented was limited. Sampling was restricted to blood, and TCR repertoires in tissues likely differ from the TCR repertoires found in blood. Incomplete sequencing was indicated by rarefaction of sorted-subset datasets, despite the large sequencing depth. Pairwise subsampling indicated that sequencing depth was expected to affect the degree of clonotype sharing among donors. Naive subsets generally had larger estimated clonotype richness than memory subsets did. Compared with non-shared clonotypes, the clonotypes found in all four sorted-subset donors had higher generation probabilities.

Using the deep immunoSEQ assay, TCR CDR3 regions were amplified from genomic DNA by multiplex PCR. Extracted genomic DNA from each cell subset was spread evenly across all wells of several immunoSEQ 96-well plates, with each plate serving as a replicate. For sorted subsets, each replicate PCR was loaded with roughly 190 ng genomic DNA, equivalent to approximately 27,000 T cell genomes. Purified libraries were measured with a Qubit 3.0 fluorometer, size-checked on a Bioanalyzer 2100, and measured again with the KAPA Library Quantification kit. Each immunoSEQ 96-well plate was sequenced on its own single-read 150-cycle Illumina NextSeq 550 flow cell. In the authors' own workflow: Because only junctional sequences without quality scores were contained in the immunoSEQ output, filtering matching that applied to full-length reads could not be performed. To assign V/J genes and CDR3, sequences were annotated using PyIR, a Python wrapper for IgBLAST v1.9, with IMGT germline references. Any read was removed if the V/J assignment was weak (E-value above 1e-6), the CDR3 was missing, or the read contained stop codons, out-of-frame junctions, or ambiguous translated residues. V3J clonotypes were defined as sequences sharing an identical inferred V gene, J gene, and CDR3 amino acid sequence. The percentage overlap between two repertoires was calculated by dividing the number of shared unique clonotypes by the size of the smaller repertoire. RTK rarefaction, the Chao1 estimator, and Recon v2.1 estimates of unobserved clonotypes were used to assess repertoire richness. Generation probabilities were computed with OLGA for all TCRbeta clonotypes obtained by the gDNA method from several donors. This is the immuneACCESS table as TCRdb keeps it, with only in-frame sequences that have V and J called. A part of the clones is gone; compared with another copy, unresolved V genes explain less than half, and the rest is unexplained. V and J calls and clone size are as listed in that table; D and trimming were resolved from the DNA. In this sample the table shows about 2,500,000 clones, roughly nine tenths of which occur a single time. About 0.13% of the sample is in the top ten clones.

Donors were healthy HIV-negative adults with no recently reported acute infections or vaccinations. Only Caucasian adults living in Nashville, Tennessee, USA were represented among the donors. CD4+ T cells were enriched by magnetic negative selection, after which naive cells were positively selected on CD45RA and the negative fraction was taken as the memory subset. After blood collection by leukapheresis, PBMCs were isolated using Ficoll-Histopaque density gradient centrifugation and then cryopreserved in the vapor phase of liquid nitrogen. Analytical flow cytometry was used to check the purity and quantity of each magnetically sorted T cell population. Genomic DNA was isolated from every sorted fraction and measured by UV absorbance on a Nanodrop 2000c. Trimming accounts for 0 bases at V and 4 bases at J, while the number of junction bases matched to no gene is 5. Taken from the germline V gene (reference sequence), the CDR1 and CDR2 loops are MNHNY and SVGAGI. Spanning cysteine to phenylalanine, the CDR3 consists of 16 amino acids. Only the CDR3 portion is preserved as DNA: 48 bases, with reading frame beginning at the first base.

This chain joins TRBV6-6 to TRBJ1-5; 8 central bases correspond to TRBD1. The sequence came from a man aged 18 to 30 in good health. Sample: naive CD4+ T cells sorted from blood. The sample's cell subset or site label is to be understood as: CD45RA+ positively selected. The CDR3: CASSYSDRGSNQPQHF. The base sequence is TGTGCCAGCAGTTACTCAGACAGGGGAAGTAATCAGCCCCAGCATTTT.